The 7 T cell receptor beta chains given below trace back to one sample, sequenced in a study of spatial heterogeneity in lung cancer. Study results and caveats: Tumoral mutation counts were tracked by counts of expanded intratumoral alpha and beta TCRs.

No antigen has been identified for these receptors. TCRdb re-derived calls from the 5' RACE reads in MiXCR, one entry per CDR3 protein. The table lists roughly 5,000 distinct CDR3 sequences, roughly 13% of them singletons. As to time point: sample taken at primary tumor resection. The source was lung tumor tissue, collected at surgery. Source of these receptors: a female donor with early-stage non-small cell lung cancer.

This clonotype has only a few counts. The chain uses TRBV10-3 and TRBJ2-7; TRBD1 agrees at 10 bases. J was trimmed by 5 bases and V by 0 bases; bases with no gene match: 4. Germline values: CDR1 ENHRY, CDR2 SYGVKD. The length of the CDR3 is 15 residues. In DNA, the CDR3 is TGTGCCATCAGTGAGTCTGGGGACAGGGGCCACGAGCAGTACTTC. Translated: CAISESGDRGHEQYF.

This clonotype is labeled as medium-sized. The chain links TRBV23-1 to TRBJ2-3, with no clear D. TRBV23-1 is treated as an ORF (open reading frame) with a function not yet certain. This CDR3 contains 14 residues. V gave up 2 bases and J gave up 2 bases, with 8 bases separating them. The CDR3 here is CASSQEGVTDTQYF. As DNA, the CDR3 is TGCGCCAGCAGTCAAGAAGGAGTCACAGATACGCAGTATTTT.

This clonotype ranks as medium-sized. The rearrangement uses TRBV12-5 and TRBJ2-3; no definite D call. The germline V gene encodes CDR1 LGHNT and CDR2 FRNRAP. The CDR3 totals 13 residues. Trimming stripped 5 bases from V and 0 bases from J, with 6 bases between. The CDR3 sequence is CASGITSTDTQYF. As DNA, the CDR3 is TGTGCTAGTGGTATCACAAGCACAGATACGCAGTATTTT.

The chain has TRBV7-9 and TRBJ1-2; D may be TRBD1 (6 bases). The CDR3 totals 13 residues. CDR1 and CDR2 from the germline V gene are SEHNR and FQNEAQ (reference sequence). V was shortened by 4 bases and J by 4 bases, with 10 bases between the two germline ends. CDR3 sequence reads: CASSSRGGYGYTF. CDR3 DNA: TGTGCCAGCAGCTCCAGGGGCGGCTATGGCTACACCTTC.

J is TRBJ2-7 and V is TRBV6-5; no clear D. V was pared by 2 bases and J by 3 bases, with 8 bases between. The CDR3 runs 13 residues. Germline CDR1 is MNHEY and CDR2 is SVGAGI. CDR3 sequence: CASSYTADYEQYF. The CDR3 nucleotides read TGTGCCAGCAGTTACACAGCAGACTACGAGCAGTACTTC.

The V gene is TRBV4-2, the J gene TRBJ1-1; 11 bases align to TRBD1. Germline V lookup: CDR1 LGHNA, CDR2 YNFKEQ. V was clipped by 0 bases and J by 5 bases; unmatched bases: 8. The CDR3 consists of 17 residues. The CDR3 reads CASSQEPLGQGATEAFF. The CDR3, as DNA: TGTGCCAGCAGCCAAGAACCTCTTGGACAGGGGGCGACTGAAGCTTTCTTT.

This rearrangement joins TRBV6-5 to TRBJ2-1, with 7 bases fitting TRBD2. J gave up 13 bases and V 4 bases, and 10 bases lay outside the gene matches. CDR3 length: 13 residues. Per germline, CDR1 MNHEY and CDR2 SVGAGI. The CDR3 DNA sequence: TGTGCCAGCAGTTTCCTCGGAAGCGGGATCCAGTTCTTC. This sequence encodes CASSFLGSGIQFF.